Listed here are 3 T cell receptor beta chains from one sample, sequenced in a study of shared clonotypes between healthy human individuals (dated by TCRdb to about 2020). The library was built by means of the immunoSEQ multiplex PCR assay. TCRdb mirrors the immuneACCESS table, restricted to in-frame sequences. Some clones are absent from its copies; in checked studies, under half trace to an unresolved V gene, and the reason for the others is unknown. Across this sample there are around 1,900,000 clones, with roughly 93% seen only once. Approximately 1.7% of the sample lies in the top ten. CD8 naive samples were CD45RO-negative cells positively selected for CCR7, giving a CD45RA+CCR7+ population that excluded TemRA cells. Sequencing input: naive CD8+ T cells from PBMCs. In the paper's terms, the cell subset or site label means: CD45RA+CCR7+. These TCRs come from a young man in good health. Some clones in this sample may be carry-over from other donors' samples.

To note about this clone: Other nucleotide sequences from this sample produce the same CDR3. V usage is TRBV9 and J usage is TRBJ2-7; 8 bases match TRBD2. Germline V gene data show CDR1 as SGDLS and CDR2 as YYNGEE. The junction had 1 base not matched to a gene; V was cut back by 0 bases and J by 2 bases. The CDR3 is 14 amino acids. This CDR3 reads CASSVAGLAYEQYF. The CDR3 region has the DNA TGTGCCAGCAGCGTAGCGGGACTAGCCTACGAGCAGTACTTC.

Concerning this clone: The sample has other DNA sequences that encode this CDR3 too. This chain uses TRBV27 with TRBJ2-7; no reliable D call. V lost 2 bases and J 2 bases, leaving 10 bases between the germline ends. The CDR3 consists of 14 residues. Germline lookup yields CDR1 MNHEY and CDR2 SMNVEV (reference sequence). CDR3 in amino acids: CASSLNPATYEQYF. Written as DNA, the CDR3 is TGTGCCAGCAGTTTAAACCCCGCAACCTACGAGCAGTACTTC.

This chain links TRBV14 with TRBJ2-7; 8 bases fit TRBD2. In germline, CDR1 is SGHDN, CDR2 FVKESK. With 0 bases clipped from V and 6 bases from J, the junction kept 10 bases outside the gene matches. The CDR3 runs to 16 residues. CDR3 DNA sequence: TGTGCCAGCAGCCAAGATGACGGGAGGGCCCATGCCGAGCAGTACTTC. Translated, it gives CASSQDDGRAHAEQYF.